Listed below are T cell receptor beta chains from one sample, sequenced in a study of response to subunit inactivated influenza vaccine. TCRdb reanalysed the RT-PCR reads using MiXCR and keeps one entry per CDR3 protein. The sample comprises just over 300,000 distinct CDR3 sequences, approximately 20% of which are singletons, and approximately 10% rests with the top ten. Material: PBMCs from blood, obtained less than 22 months after vaccination. The source of these receptors is a man aged 50 to 69 who received an inactivated influenza vaccine. CDR3s include the opening cysteine and the closing phenylalanine or tryptophan. A D gene is named only where the DNA matches it firmly. Not every row has a clone size; where given, it reads once, few, many or a size class.

abundance	d_gene	v_gene	len	j_gene	CDR3aa	CDR3nt
few	NA	TRBV7-2	15	TRBJ1-2	CASSLVWGGGSGYTF	TGTGCCAGCAGCTTAGTTTGGGGGGGCGGGTCTGGCTACACCTTC
NA	NA	TRBV9	14	TRBJ2-1	CASSVMFTGNEQFF	TGTGCCAGCAGCGTAATGTTTACTGGCAATGAGCAGTTCTTC
NA	NA	TRBV27	16	TRBJ1-5	CASSLIAGHGNQPQHF	TGTGCCAGCAGTTTAATTGCAGGGCATGGCAATCAGCCCCAGCATTTT
few	NA	TRBV29-1	13	TRBJ2-3	CSARTISTDTQYF	TGCAGCGCCAGGACTATAAGCACAGATACGCAGTATTTT
NA	NA	TRBV4-1	16	TRBJ1-4	CASSQDGTGTNEKLFF	TGCGCCAGCAGCCAAGATGGAACAGGTACTAATGAAAAACTGTTTTTT
few	NA	TRBV4-3	13	TRBJ2-7	CASSLARAYEQYF	TGCGCCAGCAGCCTAGCAAGGGCCTACGAGCAGTACTTC
few	TRBD1	TRBV12-3/TRBV12-4	15	TRBJ1-2	CASSLYSGGAYGYTF	TGTGCCAGCAGTTTATACTCAGGGGGCGCCTATGGCTACACCTTC
few	NA	TRBV7-9	15	TRBJ1-1	CASSLGTGQRTEAFF	TGTGCCAGCAGCTTAGGTACGGGGCAAAGGACTGAAGCTTTCTTT
NA	TRBD2	TRBV2	14	TRBJ2-3	CASSAGRDTDTQYF	TGTGCCAGCAGTGCCGGGAGGGACACAGATACGCAGTATTTT
NA	NA	TRBV3-1	14	TRBJ2-2	CASSQRDGAGELFF	TGTGCCAGCAGCCAAAGGGACGGGGCCGGGGAGCTGTTTTTT
NA	NA	TRBV7-2	13	TRBJ1-2	CASSWDNSYGYTF	TGTGCCAGCAGCTGGGATAATTCCTATGGCTACACCTTC
few	NA	TRBV18	14	TRBJ2-7	CASSPPQGTHEQYF	TGTGCCAGCTCACCACCTCAGGGCACCCACGAGCAGTACTTC
NA	NA	TRBV12-3/TRBV12-4	13	TRBJ1-1	CASSLLLEREAFF	TGTGCCAGCAGTTTATTGCTAGAAAGGGAAGCTTTCTTT
NA	NA	TRBV18	13	TRBJ2-1	CASSPFKEGWQFF	TGTGCCAGCTCACCATTCAAAGAAGGATGGCAGTTCTTC
NA	NA	TRBV11-2	13	TRBJ2-7	CASSLINGNEQYF	TGTGCCAGCAGCTTAATCAACGGGAACGAGCAGTACTTC
NA	TRBD2	TRBV28	13	TRBJ2-3	CASILSGADTQYF	TGTGCCAGCATTCTTAGCGGGGCAGATACGCAGTATTTT
NA	NA	TRBV5-1	13	TRBJ2-7	CASSLEPPYEQYF	TGCGCCAGCAGCTTAGAGCCCCCCTACGAGCAGTACTTC
few	NA	TRBV10-3	14	TRBJ2-3	CAISETRYTDTQYF	TGTGCCATCAGTGAAACGAGGTACACAGATACGCAGTATTTT
NA	NA	TRBV6-2/TRBV6-3	12	TRBJ2-5	CASSPGDETQYF	TGTGCCAGCAGCCCCGGGGATGAGACCCAGTACTTC
few	NA	TRBV5-5	20	TRBJ1-5	CASSLGIGGSARQRNQPQHF	TGTGCCAGCAGCTTAGGTATCGGGGGGTCGGCTCGACAGAGGAATCAGCCCCAGCATTTT
few	NA	TRBV7-9	15	TRBJ1-1	CASSLIRQERAEAFF	TGTGCCAGCAGCTTAATTAGACAGGAGAGGGCTGAAGCTTTCTTT
NA	NA	TRBV7-9	14	TRBJ1-2	CASSSIRGLGGYTF	TGTGCCAGCAGCTCCATTCGGGGACTGGGAGGCTACACCTTC
NA	TRBD2	TRBV11-1	16	TRBJ2-7	CASSPAGTNLYDEQYF	TGTGCCAGCAGCCCGGCCGGGACTAATCTTTACGACGAGCAGTACTTC
NA	TRBD1	TRBV18	12	TRBJ1-1	CASSLGQEDAFF	TGTGCCAGCTCACTGGGACAGGAGGACGCTTTCTTT
many	NA	TRBV12-3/TRBV12-4	14	TRBJ1-5	CASSFEGSNQPQHF	TGTGCCAGCAGTTTCGAAGGAAGCAATCAGCCCCAGCATTTT
many	NA	TRBV6-1	15	TRBJ1-3	CASRLTVLSGNTIYF	TGTGCCAGCAGGCTGACCGTCCTCTCTGGAAACACCATATATTTT
few	TRBD1	TRBV5-5	16	TRBJ1-1	CASSRWTGGGAPEAFF	TGTGCCAGCAGCCGATGGACAGGGGGCGGGGCGCCTGAAGCTTTCTTT
many	TRBD1	TRBV2	15	TRBJ2-7	CASSYRQGRTYEQYF	TGTGCCAGCAGTTACCGACAGGGAAGGACCTACGAGCAGTACTTC
NA	NA	TRBV5-6	13	TRBJ2-5	CASSLQGRETQYF	TGTGCCAGCAGCTTGCAGGGGCGAGAGACCCAGTACTTC
NA	TRBD1	TRBV18	16	TRBJ1-1	CASSTLTGQGASEAFF	TGTGCCAGCTCCACATTGACCGGACAGGGGGCGTCTGAAGCTTTCTTT